What follows are 2 T cell receptor beta chains derived from one specimen sequenced in a study of blood T cells in healthy people across ages. A J-beta primer mix and a sample-barcoded 5' primer were used in a second PCR of about 7 to 12 cycles. Each CDR3 protein gets one entry after TCRdb re-called the 5' RACE reads with MiXCR. Here the sample spans 710,000 or so distinct CDR3 sequences, approximately 22% being singletons. Sequencing used blood. The receptors shown here come from a man between 65 and 85 years old in good health.

A few counts support this clonotype. V is TRBV12-3 or TRBV12-4 and J is TRBJ1-2; 8 nucleotides match TRBD1. The CDR3 runs 15 residues. Germline trimming cut 5 bases from V and 0 bases from J; bases unmatched to any gene: 5. The CDR3 reads CASSNNRGTNYGYTF. The CDR3 nucleotides are TGTGCCAGCAGTAACAACAGGGGGACTAACTATGGCTACACCTTC.

The DNA of the CDR3 is TGTGCCAGCAGTACTGGATGGGGGTTGGAGACCCAGTACTTC. Its translation is CASSTGWGLETQYF. The chain joins TRBV6-5 to TRBJ2-5; TRBD1 or TRBD2 may be the D gene (5 bases each). Germline V CDR1 and CDR2: MNHEY, SVGAGI. The CDR3 runs to 14 residues. The ends were cut back, 5 bases at V and 5 bases at J, with 15 bases in the middle.